These 5 T cell receptor beta chains were sequenced from one sample in a study of CD8 T cells in Susac syndrome. Reverse transcription of roughly 0.5 to 1 ug RNA was performed with random hexamers. TCRdb re-analysed the immunoSEQ multiplex PCR reads in MiXCR, keeping a single row per CDR3 protein. The sample yields 200,000 to 250,000 distinct CDR3 sequences, just under 95% seen once. Input material: CD4+ T cells from PBMCs. All receptors come from a human donor with multiple sclerosis.

The J gene is TRBJ2-3, the V gene TRBV3-1, with D tentatively TRBD1 (6 bases). The CDR3 is 19 amino acids. Between the trimmed V and J ends, which lost 0 bases and 1 base, there was a span of 20 bases. Germline CDR1 and CDR2: LGHDT and YNNKEL (reference sequence). The CDR3, as DNA: TGTGCCAGCAGCCAAGATCTTCCAGGGGACCCCCAGGGCACAGATACGCAGTATTTT. This translates into CASSQDLPGDPQGTDTQYF.

V usage is TRBV15 and J usage is TRBJ2-3, with TRBD1 as a possible D gene (5 bases). CDR1 LNHNV and CDR2 YYDKDF come from the germline V gene (reference sequence). There are 15 residues in the CDR3. The ends were cut back, 0 bases at V and 2 bases at J, with 9 bases in the middle. CDR3 region: CATSRDLQATDTQYF. The CDR3 DNA follows: TGTGCCACCAGCAGAGATCTACAGGCCACAGATACGCAGTATTTT.

This clonotype has just one count. V gene TRBV27 combines with J gene TRBJ1-1, with a tentative D call TRBD1 (5 bases). The CDR3 totals 12 residues. Trimming removed 5 bases at V and 7 bases at J, with 11 bases between. Germline-derived CDR1 and CDR2 are MNHEY and SMNVEV (reference sequence). The CDR3 loop reads CASSPRGGEAFF. The CDR3 DNA sequence: TGTGCCAGCAGTCCCCGGGGGGGTGAAGCTTTCTTT.

This chain connects TRBV24-1 to TRBJ1-2; D ambiguous. Trimming removed 3 bases at V and 8 bases at J, with 9 bases between. Germline assignment: CDR1 KGHDR and CDR2 SFDVKD. The CDR3 has 12 residues. The CDR3 nucleotides are TGTGCCACCAGTGATGGTTTGGAGGGCTACACCTTC. Translation: CATSDGLEGYTF.

This clonotype was found once. The chain joins TRBV7-9 to TRBJ2-1; D call uncertain. The V and J ends lost 0 bases and 3 bases respectively, with 12 bases between them. The CDR3 runs 16 residues. Looked up from germline, CDR1 is SEHNR and CDR2 is FQNEAQ (reference sequence). The CDR3 sequence is CASSLAGRNVYNEQFF. In nucleotides, the CDR3 is TGTGCCAGCAGCTTAGCCGGCCGCAACGTCTACAATGAGCAGTTCTTC.